The rows below give T cell receptor beta chains drawn from one sample of a study of molecular identifiers for immune sequencing clone quantification. TCRdb re-derived calls from the PCR reads in MiXCR, one entry per CDR3 protein. The sample has about 36,000 distinct CDR3 sequences, roughly 18% seen once. The source material was naive CD8+ T cells from blood, with Jurkat cell RNA spiked in. Receptors were obtained from a human donor in good health. Some libraries in this study had Jurkat cell RNA spiked in. Both conserved end residues are part of each CDR3. Fields, in order: D gene, clone size, J gene, V gene, CDR3 DNA, CDR3 protein. D genes are given only for firm matches. Rows give clone size only sometimes, using once, few, many, or a class for an expanded clone.

D: -; size: few; J: TRBJ2-4; V: TRBV9; DNA: TGTGCCAGCAGCGTAAGGCCAGTAGCCAAAAACATTCAGTACTTC; CDR3: CASSVRPVAKNIQYF
D: -; size: -; J: TRBJ2-2; V: TRBV7-6; DNA: TGTGCCAGCAGCCCGGGTGGGGACGGGGAGCTGTTTTTT; CDR3: CASSPGGDGELFF
D: -; size: -; J: TRBJ1-1; V: TRBV12-3/TRBV12-4; DNA: TGTGCCAGCAGTTTCGGCAGGTTGAACACTGAAGCTTTCTTT; CDR3: CASSFGRLNTEAFF
D: TRBD2; size: many; J: TRBJ2-7; V: TRBV7-2; DNA: TGTGCCAGCAGCTTAGGTCTCCGGCTAGCGGGAGGGTACGAGCAGTACTTC; CDR3: CASSLGLRLAGGYEQYF
D: TRBD1; size: many; J: TRBJ2-4; V: TRBV4-3; DNA: TGCGCCAGCAGCCAAGATGAGCCGGGACAGGGCGAAAACATTCAGTACTTC; CDR3: CASSQDEPGQGENIQYF
D: TRBD2; size: medium-sized; J: TRBJ2-2; V: TRBV10-3; DNA: TGTGCCATCAGCAAACTAGCGGGTACCGGGGAGCTGTTTTTT; CDR3: CAISKLAGTGELFF
D: -; size: many; J: TRBJ2-7; V: TRBV3-1; DNA: TGTGCCAGCAGCCAGGGTGGTTCCACCTACGAGCAGTACTTC; CDR3: CASSQGGSTYEQYF
D: -; size: medium-sized; J: TRBJ2-7; V: TRBV5-8; DNA: TGTGCCAGCAGCTTGGTTGCGAGAGCCTACGAGCAGTACTTC; CDR3: CASSLVARAYEQYF
D: TRBD1; size: many; J: TRBJ2-7; V: TRBV29-1; DNA: TGCAGCGCACGACGGGACAGGCCCATTTACGAGCAGTACTTC; CDR3: CSARRDRPIYEQYF
D: -; size: many; J: TRBJ2-7; V: TRBV27; DNA: TGTGCCAGCAGTTTAGGGCTGGGGACCTACGAGCAGTACTTC; CDR3: CASSLGLGTYEQYF
D: -; size: many; J: TRBJ2-7; V: TRBV28; DNA: TGTGCCAGCAGTAGCCGGGACCAGATAGACCTGGAGCAGTACTTC; CDR3: CASSSRDQIDLEQYF
D: -; size: many; J: TRBJ1-1; V: TRBV5-5; DNA: TGTGCCAGCAGCTTGGCCGGGACGGTGGAGGACGCTTTCTTT; CDR3: CASSLAGTVEDAFF
D: -; size: -; J: TRBJ2-7; V: TRBV10-1; DNA: TGCGCCAGCAGTGTGTCAGAATCCTACGAGCAGTACTTC; CDR3: CASSVSESYEQYF
D: -; size: few; J: TRBJ2-1; V: TRBV28; DNA: TGTGCCAGCAGTTCCATTCTGGACATCAATGAGCAGTTCTTC; CDR3: CASSSILDINEQFF
D: TRBD2; size: many; J: TRBJ2-7; V: TRBV4-2; DNA: TGTGCCAGCAGCCAGACCGGGACTAGCGGTTCCTACGAGCAGTACTTC; CDR3: CASSQTGTSGSYEQYF
D: TRBD1; size: many; J: TRBJ2-3; V: TRBV10-3; DNA: TGTGCCATCAGTGAGTCCTCAGGGGGCGCATCAGATACGCAGTATTTT; CDR3: CAISESSGGASDTQYF
D: TRBD1; size: -; J: TRBJ1-1; V: TRBV18; DNA: TGTGCCAGCTCTCCCCCCCCCAGGGGGCCTGAAGCTTTCTTT; CDR3: CASSPPPRGPEAFF
D: -; size: many; J: TRBJ2-2; V: TRBV12-3/TRBV12-4; DNA: TGTGCCAGCAGTTTGGAGGACTACCCCCTCACAGGGGAGCTGTTTTTT; CDR3: CASSLEDYPLTGELFF
D: -; size: few; J: TRBJ1-2; V: TRBV5-4; DNA: TGTGCCAGCAGCGAGGACACTCTCTATGGCTACACCTTC; CDR3: CASSEDTLYGYTF
D: TRBD2; size: many; J: TRBJ2-1; V: TRBV4-3; DNA: TGCGCCAGCAGCCAAGATCGAATCCGAGATAGCGGGGAAAGCTCCTACAATGAGCAGTTCTTC; CDR3: CASSQDRIRDSGESSYNEQFF
D: -; size: medium-sized; J: TRBJ2-7; V: TRBV28; DNA: TGTGCCAGCAGCTTAGGATACGAGCAGTACTTC; CDR3: CASSLGYEQYF
D: -; size: -; J: TRBJ2-1; V: TRBV7-9; DNA: TGTGCCAGCAGCTTAGTTCAGGGAGGCAACGATGAGCAGCTCTTC; CDR3: CASSLVQGGNDEQLF
D: -; size: -; J: TRBJ2-3; V: TRBV14; DNA: TGTGTCAGCAGCCAAGAGGCAAGGGTTTCAGATACGCAGTATTTT; CDR3: CVSSQEARVSDTQYF
D: -; size: many; J: TRBJ2-3; V: TRBV7-9; DNA: TGTGCCAGCAGCCCTTCTATGGATACGCAGTATTTT; CDR3: CASSPSMDTQYF
D: -; size: few; J: TRBJ2-5; V: TRBV3-1; DNA: TGTGCCAGCAGCCAAGACTCCGGGACACAGGAGACCCAGTACTTC; CDR3: CASSQDSGTQETQYF